This T cell receptor beta chain was observed in a study of cytomegalovirus exposure and HLA in healthy donors. This clone was seen more than once but under ten times. In germline, CDR1 is MNHEY, CDR2 SMNVEV (reference sequence). V was cut by 5 bases and J by 1 base, with 12 bases left in between. The CDR3 extends over 16 amino acids. The PCR used 60 Vbeta and 13 Jbeta primers. Only in-frame clones appear in the TCRdb table, and some are missing; sequencing was by immunoSEQ multiplex PCR. Counted here are 130,000 to 150,000 clones, around 78% occurring once; the ten biggest clones make up 2.4%. V gene TRBV27 combines with J gene TRBJ2-6; perhaps TRBD2 as D (6 bases). Sequencing was done on a sample of PBMCs. The TCR sequence derives from a woman aged 18-30 years in good health and CMV-seropositive. CDR3 residues: CASSNLAGSGANVLTF. For the CDR3, the DNA is TGTGCCAGCAGTAACCTCGCGGGATCTGGGGCCAACGTCCTGACTTTC.